This T cell receptor beta chain came from a study of T cell clones after liver transplantation. Study context: TCRbeta sequencing after a pre-transplant mixed lymphocyte reaction identified graft-donor-reactive clones, later tracked in post-transplant blood. As an antigen-independent comparator, third-party-reactive TCRbeta sequences came from pre-transplant mixed lymphocyte reactions.

Study-wide results and caveats: In most of the 8 subjects, circulating graft-donor-reactive CD4 TCRbeta sequences fell significantly after transplant.

As regards this clone: The antigen remains undetermined.

Germline trimming cut 6 bases from V and 0 bases from J; bases unmatched to any gene: 4. The CDR3 length is 14 residues. Germline V gene lookup returns CDR1 SGHTA and CDR2 FQGNSA. The method was immunoSEQ multiplex PCR; TCRdb's version includes in-frame clones alone and lacks a portion of them. Of roughly 72,000 clones in the sample, approximately 81% are singletons; the top ten hold 2% to 2.5%. This receptor was obtained from a human patient who received a liver transplant. A share of the T cells may be of graft donor origin. The specimen was CD4+ T cells from blood, collected less than 50 months after liver transplant. The chain has TRBV7-2 and TRBJ1-1; 7 positions match TRBD1. The CDR3 is CASSSGGMNTEAFF. DNA of the CDR3: TGTGCCAGCAGTTCAGGGGGTATGAACACTGAAGCTTTCTTT.